The present TCR beta chain was sequenced within a study of CD8 T cells in ankylosing spondylitis. Study-wide results and limits: Prior work had noted some motif variants in reactive arthritis blood and synovial fluid. Characteristic, it appeared, of ankylosing spondylitis blood was a TCR beta motif of fewer than 10 highly homologous variants. The study looked at matched synovial fluid samples from ankylosing spondylitis patients. Disease-linked clones were reported to be significantly enriched there.

One entry per CDR3 protein, called by TCRdb with MiXCR from the 5' RACE reads. The data hold about 840,000 distinct CDR3 sequences, with about 11% observed a single time. This clonotype has only a few counts. Its antigen is not known. The germline CDR1 and CDR2 sequences are ENHRY and SYGVKD. Trimming removed 0 bases from V and 15 bases from J, with 15 bases in between. The CDR3 runs 13 residues. The chain links TRBV10-3 to TRBJ2-1; tentative D call: TRBD2 (6 bases). The origin of this receptor is a male donor with ankylosing spondylitis. The sample comprised blood, either unsorted or a sorted T cell fraction (not recorded which). The CDR3 is CAISESPTQEGFF. The CDR3 DNA reads as TGTGCCATCAGTGAGTCACCTACACAGGAGGGGTTCTTC.